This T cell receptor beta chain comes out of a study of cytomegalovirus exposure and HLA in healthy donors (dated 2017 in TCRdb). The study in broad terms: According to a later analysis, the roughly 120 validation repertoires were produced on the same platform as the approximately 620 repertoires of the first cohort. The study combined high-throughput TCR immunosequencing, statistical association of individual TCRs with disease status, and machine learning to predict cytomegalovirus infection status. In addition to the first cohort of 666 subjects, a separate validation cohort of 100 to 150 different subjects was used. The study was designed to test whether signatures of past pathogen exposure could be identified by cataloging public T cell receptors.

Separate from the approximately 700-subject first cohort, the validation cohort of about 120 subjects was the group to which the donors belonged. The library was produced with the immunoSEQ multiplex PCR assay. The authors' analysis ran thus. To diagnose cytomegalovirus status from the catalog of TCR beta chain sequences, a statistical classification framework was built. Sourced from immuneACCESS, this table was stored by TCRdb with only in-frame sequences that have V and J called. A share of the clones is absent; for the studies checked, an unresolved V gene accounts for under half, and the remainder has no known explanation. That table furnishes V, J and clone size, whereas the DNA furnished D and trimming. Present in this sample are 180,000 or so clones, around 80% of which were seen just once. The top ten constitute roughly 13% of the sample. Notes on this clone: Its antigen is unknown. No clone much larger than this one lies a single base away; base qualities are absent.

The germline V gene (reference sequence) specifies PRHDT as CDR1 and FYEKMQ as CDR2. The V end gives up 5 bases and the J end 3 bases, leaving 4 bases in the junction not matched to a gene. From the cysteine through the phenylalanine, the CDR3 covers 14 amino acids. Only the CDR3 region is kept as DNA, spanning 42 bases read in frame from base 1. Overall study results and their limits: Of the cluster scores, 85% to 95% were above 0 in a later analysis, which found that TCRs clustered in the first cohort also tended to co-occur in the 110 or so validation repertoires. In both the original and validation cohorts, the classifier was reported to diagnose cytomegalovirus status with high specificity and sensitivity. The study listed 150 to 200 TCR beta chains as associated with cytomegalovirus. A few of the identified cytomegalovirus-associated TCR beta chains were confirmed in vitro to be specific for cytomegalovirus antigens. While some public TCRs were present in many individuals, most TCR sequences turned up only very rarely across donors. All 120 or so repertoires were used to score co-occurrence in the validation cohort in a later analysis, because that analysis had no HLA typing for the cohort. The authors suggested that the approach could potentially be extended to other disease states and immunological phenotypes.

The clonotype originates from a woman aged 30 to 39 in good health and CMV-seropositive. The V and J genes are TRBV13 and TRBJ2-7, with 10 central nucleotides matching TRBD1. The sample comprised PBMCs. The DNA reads TGTGCCAGCAGCCCCCGGACAGGGGGCTACGAGCAGTACTTC. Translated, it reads CASSPRTGGYEQYF.